The 8 T cell receptor beta chains listed next were all sequenced from one sample in a study of neurological immune-mediated disorders. TCRdb redid the calling of the 5' RACE reads with MiXCR, one entry per CDR3 protein. The data contain about 62,000 distinct CDR3 sequences, 3% to 4% of them singletons. What was sequenced was PBMCs. Receptors were obtained from a woman aged 45-65 years with multiple sclerosis.

This clonotype was found many times. This rearrangement joins TRBV5-1 to TRBJ1-6; 7 bases map to TRBD1. Germline CDR1 and CDR2: SGHRS and YFSETQ. Trimming at V came to 4 bases and at J to 4 bases, leaving 8 bases not matched to a gene. CDR3 length: 16 residues. This chain's CDR3 is CASSVGGTEYNSPLHF. In nucleotides, the CDR3 is TGCGCCAGCAGCGTTGGAGGGACAGAGTATAATTCACCCCTCCACTTT.

Ten or more counts support this clonotype. The chain recombines TRBV29-1 with TRBJ2-5; TRBD1 agrees at 9 bases. The CDR3 contains 14 residues. The ends lost 4 bases at V and 2 bases at J; junction bases unmatched: 5. Germline assignment: CDR1 SQVTM and CDR2 ANQGSEA. In DNA form, the CDR3 reads TGCAGCGTTGCTACAGGGGGCTCTCAAGAGACCCAGTACTTC. Translated, it gives CSVATGGSQETQYF. The entire variable domain, with the rest obtained from reference TRBV29-1 and TRBJ2-5, is as follows: SAVISQKPSRDICQRGTSLTIQCQVDSQVTMMFWYRQQPGQSLTLIATANQGSEATYESGFVIDKFPISRPNLTFSTLTVSNMSPEDSSIYLCSVATGGSQETQYFGPGTRLLVL.

This clonotype has at least ten counts. The V and J genes are TRBV9 and TRBJ2-3, with 9 bases fitting TRBD2. The ends lost 7 bases at V and 4 bases at J; junction bases unmatched: 10. Germline V gene data show CDR1 as SGDLS and CDR2 as YYNGEE. The CDR3 loop spans 15 amino acids. This CDR3 reads CASGDSGRFADTQYF. The CDR3 DNA sequence: TGTGCCAGCGGCGATAGCGGGAGATTCGCAGATACGCAGTATTTT.

This clonotype was detected many times. The junction departs from the called germline gene at one end, perhaps through a read error. J is TRBJ2-3 and V is TRBV7-2; D call uncertain. The CDR3 runs to 15 residues. The germline V gene has CDR1 SGHTA and CDR2 FQGNSA. Here the CDR3 reads CASSSSPLRGDTQYF. The CDR3 DNA reads TGTGCCAGCAGCTCCTCACCACTGAGAGGAGATACTCAGTATTTT.

In its sample, this clonotype was seen many times. The chain employs TRBV20-1 and TRBJ2-3; 8 bases match TRBD2. The germline V gene encodes CDR1 DFQATT and CDR2 SNEGSKA (reference sequence). This CDR3 is 16 amino acids long. J lost 5 bases, V lost 0 bases, and 10 bases had no gene match. The CDR3, as DNA: TGCAGTGCTAGAGATAGGCCGGGAGGGCCACGAGATACGCAGTATTTT. This codes for CSARDRPGGPRDTQYF.

This clonotype was seen at least ten times. CDR3 residues: CSVEEAGGNEQFF. The CDR3 DNA reads as TGCAGCGTTGAAGAGGCAGGGGGCAATGAGCAGTTCTTC. The chain has TRBV29-1 and TRBJ2-1; 7 nucleotides align to TRBD1. The V gene end was trimmed by 0 bases and the J gene end by 6 bases; junction bases not matched to a gene: 2. CDR3 size: 13 residues. From germline, CDR1 is SQVTM and CDR2 ANQGSEA.

This clonotype was counted ten times or more. The chain links TRBV18 to TRBJ1-2; D is uncertain. CDR3 length: 13 residues. Trimming left V 9 bases short and J 2 bases short, with 13 bases between. CDR1 and CDR2 from the germline V gene are KGHSH and LQKENI. The CDR3 DNA reads as TGTGCCAGTTCCCGGGAGGTAAACTATGGCTACACCTTC. It encodes CASSREVNYGYTF.

Many counts were recorded for this clonotype. This sequence joins TRBV5-1 and TRBJ2-1, with TRBD2 matching 9 bases. Germline loops: CDR1 SGHRS, CDR2 YFSETQ. V lost 0 bases, J lost 4 bases, and 5 bases stayed unmatched. This CDR3 region has 16 residues. CDR3 sequence (DNA): TGCGCCAGCAGCTTGGGGCTAGCGGGACCTTACAATGAGCAGTTCTTC. Its translation: CASSLGLAGPYNEQFF.